These 17 T cell receptor beta chains share one sample of origin, sequenced in a study of T-cell reconstitution after alpha-beta-depleted transplantation in children. Unique molecular identifiers were incorporated during preparation of the TCRbeta library. TCRdb used MiXCR to reprocess the PCR reads, holding one entry per CDR3 protein. Of around 960,000 distinct CDR3 sequences in the sample, about 30% were seen once. Sample: PBMCs, mostly from graft donor cells, taken 360 days after TCRalphabeta/CD19-depleted stem cell transplant. Every receptor here comes from a boy under two years old who had a stem cell transplant for SCID, so the T cells may come from the graft donor.

This clonotype was picked up a small number of times. J is TRBJ2-7 and V is TRBV12-3 or TRBV12-4, with a possible D match to TRBD1 (5 bases). V was pared by 2 bases and J by 3 bases, with 14 bases between. The CDR3 has 15 amino acids. As DNA, the CDR3 is TGTGCCAGCAGTTTAACCTACAGGACATACTACGAGCAGTACTTC. This codes for CASSLTYRTYYEQYF.

CDR3 region: CSARGSGQGYEQYF. In DNA, the CDR3 is TGCAGTGCTAGAGGCTCGGGACAGGGCTACGAGCAGTACTTC. The chain uses TRBV20-1 and TRBJ2-7, with TRBD1 identical over 9 bases. The V and J ends lost 1 base and 3 bases, in that order; junction bases with no gene match: 4. Germline loops: CDR1 DFQATT, CDR2 SNEGSKA (reference sequence). The CDR3 runs 14 residues.

V and J are TRBV7-2 and TRBJ2-2; D not resolved. The CDR3 is made up of 14 amino acids. Deletions cut 2 bases from V and 7 bases from J, with 11 bases between. Germline CDR1 and CDR2: SGHTA and FQGNSA. CDR3 sequence reads: CASSLTNKDGELFF. CDR3 DNA sequence: TGTGCCAGCAGCTTAACGAACAAAGACGGGGAGCTGTTTTTT.

The genes are TRBV20-1 and TRBJ1-4, with TRBD1 matching over 10 bases. Per the germline V gene, CDR1 is DFQATT and CDR2 is SNEGSKA (reference sequence). There are 14 residues in the CDR3. V shed 5 bases and J 5 bases; nucleotides not matched to a gene: 5. The DNA of the CDR3 is TGCAGTGCTGGGGACAGGGGTAGAAATGAAAAACTGTTTTTT. It specifies CSAGDRGRNEKLFF.

This clonotype appeared a few times. This chain uses TRBV5-1 with TRBJ1-1, with 7 bases that match TRBD1. This CDR3 has 14 residues. Germline V gene sequence: CDR1 SGHRS, CDR2 YFSETQ. V was pared by 0 bases and J by 10 bases, with 9 bases of the junction left unmatched. The CDR3 protein is CASSLVAGGGVAFF. CDR3 bases: TGCGCCAGCAGCTTGGTGGCAGGGGGAGGGGTAGCTTTCTTT.

This clonotype was observed a few times. V gene TRBV5-1 combines with J gene TRBJ1-1, with a possible D match to TRBD1 (5 bases). Per germline, CDR1 SGHRS and CDR2 YFSETQ. The CDR3 runs 14 residues. V gave up 3 bases and J gave up 4 bases, with 13 bases separating them. Here the CDR3 reads CASSWRGGGTEAFF. DNA of the CDR3: TGCGCCAGCAGCTGGAGGGGTGGGGGCACTGAAGCTTTCTTT.

The chain links TRBV6-1 to TRBJ1-4; TRBD1 might be the D (6 bases). The CDR3 spans 14 residues. From germline, CDR1 is MNHNS and CDR2 SASEGT. The germline V and J ends were trimmed by 6 bases and 10 bases, with 18 bases remaining between them. The CDR3 DNA follows: TGTGCCAGCAGGATGGCAGGGGCTCGGGGAAAACTGTTTTTT. This translates into CASRMAGARGKLFF.

This clonotype has a handful of counts. This chain links TRBV9 with TRBJ2-2; D possibly corresponds to TRBD2 (6 bases). V lost 5 bases and J lost 4, with 15 bases in between. This CDR3 has 15 amino acids. Looked up from germline, CDR1 is SGDLS and CDR2 is YYNGEE. The CDR3 region has the DNA TGTGCCAGCAGTATGGGTAGCGGAATCACCGGGGAGCTGTTTTTT. It specifies CASSMGSGITGELFF.

This clonotype showed up just a few times. V is TRBV18 and J is TRBJ2-2, with 7 bases lining up with TRBD2. The V and J ends lost 1 base and 5 bases, in that order; junction bases with no gene match: 4. The CDR3 is 15 residues long. Germline CDR1 is KGHSH and CDR2 is LQKENI. This chain's CDR3 is CASSPRAAGTGELFF. For the CDR3, the DNA is TGTGCCAGCTCACCACGGGCAGCGGGGACCGGGGAGCTGTTTTTT.

The chain uses TRBV28 and TRBJ2-3, with D possibly matching TRBD1 (6 bases). V lost 6 bases and J 2 bases, leaving 9 bases between the germline ends. The germline V gene encodes CDR1 MDHEN and CDR2 SYDVKM. CDR3 length equals 13 residues. In DNA form, the CDR3 reads TGTGCCAGCAGATACAGGGTCACAGATACGCAGTATTTT. Its translation: CASRYRVTDTQYF.

This clonotype was picked up a small number of times. The chain uses TRBV5-1 and TRBJ1-6; D unresolved. The CDR3 extends over 17 amino acids. Trimming cost V 1 base and J 5 bases, with 16 bases left between them. Germline assignment: CDR1 SGHRS and CDR2 YFSETQ. The CDR3 is CASSLRADGRNNSPLHF. For the CDR3, the DNA is TGCGCCAGCAGCTTGAGGGCGGACGGCAGAAATAATTCACCCCTCCACTTT.

The chain is built from TRBV10-2 and TRBJ2-5, with 8 bases fitting TRBD2. The CDR3 contains 14 residues. With 7 bases clipped from V and 5 bases from J, the junction kept 9 bases outside the gene matches. Per germline, CDR1 WSHSY and CDR2 SAAADI. The CDR3 region is CASTRAGVGETQYF. CDR3 nucleotides: TGCGCCAGCACCAGAGCGGGGGTAGGGGAGACCCAGTACTTC.

The rearrangement joins TRBV5-1 to TRBJ2-3; 7 nucleotides agree with TRBD1. This CDR3 is 14 amino acids long. J was trimmed by 8 bases and V by 0 bases; bases with no gene match: 6. Germline V gene data show CDR1 as SGHRS and CDR2 as YFSETQ. The CDR3 reads CASSLEGTAGTQYF. For the CDR3, the DNA is TGCGCCAGCAGCTTGGAGGGGACAGCCGGTACGCAGTATTTT.

V usage is TRBV29-1 and J usage is TRBJ2-1; no clear D gene. This CDR3 spans 14 amino acids. In germline, CDR1 is SQVTM, CDR2 ANQGSEA. The ends were cut back, 5 bases at V and 3 bases at J, with 14 bases in the middle. The CDR3, as DNA: TGCAGCGTTTCCCACAGAAACGGCTACAATGAGCAGTTCTTC. Protein: CSVSHRNGYNEQFF.

This clonotype has only a few counts. The chain carries TRBV7-2 and TRBJ1-4, with a weak D call TRBD1 (5 bases). V gave up 1 base and J gave up 10 bases, with 13 bases separating them. Germline V gene lookup returns CDR1 SGHTA and CDR2 FQGNSA. CDR3 length: 14 amino acids. The CDR3 bases are TGTGCCAGCAGCTTAGGCAGGGAATTGGGAAAACTGTTTTTT. Translation: CASSLGRELGKLFF.

V and J are TRBV20-1 and TRBJ2-3; D uncertain. The CDR3 sequence is 13 residues long. Germline V gives CDR1 DFQATT, CDR2 SNEGSKA (reference sequence). Trimming pared 2 bases from V and 2 bases from J, leaving 8 bases between. CDR3 in amino acids: CSARRLFTDTQYF. DNA of the CDR3: TGCAGTGCTAGACGTCTGTTCACAGATACGCAGTATTTT.

The genes are TRBV20-1 and TRBJ2-2; D unclear. V was trimmed by 5 bases and J by 3 bases, leaving 13 bases between them. This CDR3 comprises 14 residues. The germline CDR1 and CDR2 sequences are DFQATT and SNEGSKA (reference sequence). In DNA, the CDR3 is TGCAGTGCTGGCAAGCTCGCATACACCGGGGAGCTGTTTTTT. As protein: CSAGKLAYTGELFF.